This is a list of T cell receptor beta chains from one sample in a study of identical twins. TCRdb analysed the 5' RACE reads with MiXCR anew, one entry per CDR3 protein. The data hold under 250,000 distinct CDR3 sequences, with approximately 8.3% observed a single time. The same sample was also used in a study of yellow fever vaccine responses in identical twins.

What was sequenced was memory (CD45RO+) T cells sorted from blood. The receptors were sampled from a woman aged 18-35 years in good health. Both conserved end residues are part of each CDR3. Fields, in order: J gene, D gene, V gene, clone size, CDR3 protein, CDR3 DNA. D genes are given only for firm matches. Size is stated for part of the rows, as once, few or many counts, or as a class when the clone is expanded.

TRBJ2-1	TRBD1	TRBV7-9	few	CASSPGQPFNEQFF	TGTGCCAGCAGCCCGGGACAGCCTTTCAATGAGCAGTTCTTC
TRBJ2-5	TRBD1	TRBV20-1	many	CSANRGEETQYF	TGCAGTGCTAACAGGGGTGAAGAGACCCAGTACTTC
TRBJ2-7	TRBD2	TRBV2	few	CASSPPYGGGVDEQYF	TGTGCCAGCAGCCCTCCTTATGGCGGGGGGGTAGACGAGCAGTACTTC
TRBJ2-3	TRBD1	TRBV7-2	many	CASSLGQGSSTDTQYF	TGTGCCAGCAGCTTAGGACAGGGCTCTAGCACAGATACGCAGTATTTT
TRBJ2-7	TRBD2	TRBV4-1	few	CASSQVPGTSGTYESYF	TGCGCCAGCAGCCAAGTCCCCGGGACTAGCGGGACCTACGAGTCTTACTTC
TRBJ2-7	-	TRBV6-1	-	CASSNTLSSYEQYF	TGTGCCAGCAGTAATACGTTAAGCTCCTACGAGCAGTACTTC
TRBJ2-7	-	TRBV9	-	CASSANYEQYF	TGTGCCAGCAGCGCAAATTACGAGCAGTACTTC
TRBJ2-1	-	TRBV29-1	many	CSVLRLSYNEQFF	TGCAGCGTTCTGAGGCTCTCCTACAATGAGCAGTTCTTC
TRBJ1-2	TRBD1	TRBV3-1	-	CASSQTHTGETYGYTF	TGTGCCAGCAGCCAAACACACACAGGGGAGACCTATGGCTACACCTTC
TRBJ1-2	-	TRBV5-1	few	CASSLVAGGYGYTF	TGCGCCAGCAGCTTGGTGGCAGGCGGGTATGGCTACACCTTC
TRBJ2-1	TRBD2	TRBV5-1	-	CASSPLLGAGGPDEQFF	TGCGCCAGCAGCCCACTCCTCGGAGCGGGAGGCCCGGATGAGCAGTTCTTC
TRBJ2-6	-	TRBV10-1	-	CASSDFGSTGANVLTF	TGCGCCAGCAGTGATTTCGGGTCTACTGGGGCCAACGTCCTGACTTTC
TRBJ1-2	-	TRBV5-5	-	CASSRDPTLNYGYTF	TGTGCCAGCAGCCGGGACCCTACCCTCAACTATGGCTACACCTTC
TRBJ1-1	TRBD1	TRBV29-1	many	CSVSRTGPAFF	TGCAGCGTCTCCAGGACAGGGCCCGCTTTCTTT
TRBJ2-3	TRBD2	TRBV15	few	CATSPSGGAADTQYF	TGTGCCACCAGCCCTAGCGGGGGGGCCGCAGATACGCAGTATTTT
TRBJ2-7	-	TRBV5-6	many	CASSFGGVEQYF	TGTGCCAGCAGCTTCGGAGGGGTCGAGCAGTACTTC
TRBJ2-3	TRBD2	TRBV3-1	few	CASSQVPAGGRADTQYF	TGTGCCAGCAGCCAAGTCCCCGCGGGAGGCAGAGCAGATACGCAGTATTTT
TRBJ2-4	-	TRBV15	many	CATSRDPRGDIQYF	TGTGCCACCAGCAGAGATCCCAGGGGGGACATTCAGTACTTC
TRBJ1-2	-	TRBV5-1	few	CASSFDGHGYTF	TGCGCCAGCAGCTTCGATGGACATGGCTACACCTTC
TRBJ2-2	TRBD2	TRBV29-1	-	CSGGGLAGDRTGELFF	TGCAGCGGGGGGGGGCTAGCGGGAGACAGGACCGGGGAGCTGTTTTTT
TRBJ2-7	-	TRBV10-3	few	CAISDQGSVQYF	TGTGCCATCAGTGACCAGGGATCCGTGCAGTACTTC
TRBJ1-2	-	TRBV28	few	CASSSGGVMYGNYGYTF	TGTGCCAGCAGTTCTGGGGGGGTGATGTACGGTAACTATGGCTACACCTTC
TRBJ2-7	-	TRBV29-1	many	CSVEGGEGKSSYEQYF	TGCAGCGTTGAAGGGGGAGAGGGAAAAAGCTCCTACGAGCAGTACTTC
TRBJ1-6	-	TRBV5-1	many	CASSPGKNSPLHF	TGCGCCAGCAGCCCAGGGAAGAATTCACCCCTCCACTTT
TRBJ2-1	-	TRBV5-6	-	CARGPRVGRGDHEQFF	TGTGCCAGGGGCCCCAGGGTGGGCAGGGGGGACCATGAGCAGTTCTTC
TRBJ2-1	-	TRBV7-8	many	CASTESGTIYNEQFF	TGTGCCAGCACCGAGTCCGGGACGATATACAATGAGCAGTTCTTC
TRBJ2-2	TRBD1	TRBV9	few	CASSEGTGMKNTGELFF	TGTGCCAGCAGCGAGGGGACAGGGATGAAGAACACCGGGGAGCTGTTTTTT
TRBJ2-7	TRBD1	TRBV19	-	CASTGTGGFYEQYF	TGTGCCAGTACTGGGACAGGGGGCTTCTACGAGCAGTACTTC
TRBJ2-1	TRBD2	TRBV6-4	many	CASSLLAGGNNEQFF	TGTGCCAGCAGTTTACTAGCGGGGGGTAACAATGAGCAGTTCTTC
TRBJ1-5	-	TRBV6-1	many	CASSEFRLSNQPQHF	TGTGCCAGCAGTGAATTTCGCCTTAGCAATCAGCCCCAGCATTTT
TRBJ2-3	-	TRBV7-6	-	CASSFDSLTDTQYF	TGTGCCAGCAGCTTTGACAGCCTCACAGATACGCAGTATTTT
TRBJ1-5	-	TRBV6-1	few	CASTGESSNQPQHF	TGTGCCAGCACCGGGGAGAGCAGCAATCAGCCCCAGCATTTT
TRBJ1-3	-	TRBV29-1	many	CSVTLSGNTIYF	TGCAGCGTGACCTTATCTGGAAACACCATATATTTT
TRBJ2-7	TRBD1	TRBV20-1	-	CSFTRGTGVYEQYF	TGCAGCTTTACCAGGGGGACAGGCGTTTACGAGCAGTACTTC
TRBJ2-1	-	TRBV29-1	many	CSVDLGEQFF	TGCAGCGTTGATCTGGGTGAGCAGTTCTTC